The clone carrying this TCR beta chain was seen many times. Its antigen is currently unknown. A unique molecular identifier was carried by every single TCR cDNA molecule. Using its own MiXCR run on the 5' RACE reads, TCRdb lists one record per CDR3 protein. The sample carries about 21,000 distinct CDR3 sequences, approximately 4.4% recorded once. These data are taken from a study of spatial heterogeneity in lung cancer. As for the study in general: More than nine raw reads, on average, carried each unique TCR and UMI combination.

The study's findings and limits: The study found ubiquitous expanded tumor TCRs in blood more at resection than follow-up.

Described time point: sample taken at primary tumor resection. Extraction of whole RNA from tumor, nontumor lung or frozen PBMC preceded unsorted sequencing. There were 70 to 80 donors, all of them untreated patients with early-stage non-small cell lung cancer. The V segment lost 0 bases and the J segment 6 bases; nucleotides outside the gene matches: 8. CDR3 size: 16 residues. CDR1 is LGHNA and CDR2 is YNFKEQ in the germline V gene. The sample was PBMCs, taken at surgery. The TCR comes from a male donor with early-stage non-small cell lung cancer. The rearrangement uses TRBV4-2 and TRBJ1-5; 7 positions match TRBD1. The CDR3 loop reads CASSQDRGRGFQPQHF. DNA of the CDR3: TGTGCCAGCAGCCAAGATAGGGGCAGGGGGTTTCAGCCCCAGCATTTT.